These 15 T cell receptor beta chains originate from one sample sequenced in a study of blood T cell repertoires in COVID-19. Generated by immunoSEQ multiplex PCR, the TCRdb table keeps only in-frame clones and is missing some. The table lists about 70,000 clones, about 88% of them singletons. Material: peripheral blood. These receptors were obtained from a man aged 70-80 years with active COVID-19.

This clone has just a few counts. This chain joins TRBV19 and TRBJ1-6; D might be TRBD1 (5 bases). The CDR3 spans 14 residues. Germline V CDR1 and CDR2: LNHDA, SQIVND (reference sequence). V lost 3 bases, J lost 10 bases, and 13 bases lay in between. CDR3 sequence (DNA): TGTGCCAGTAGTATGGGCCGGGGGTCGTCACCCCTCCACTTT. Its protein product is CASSMGRGSSPLHF.

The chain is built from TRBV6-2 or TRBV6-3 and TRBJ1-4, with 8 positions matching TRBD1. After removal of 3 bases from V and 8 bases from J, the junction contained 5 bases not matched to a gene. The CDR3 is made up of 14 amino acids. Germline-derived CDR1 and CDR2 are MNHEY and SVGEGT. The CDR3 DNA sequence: TGTGCCAGCAGTTATCGGACAGGGATCGAAAAACTGTTTTTT. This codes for CASSYRTGIEKLFF.

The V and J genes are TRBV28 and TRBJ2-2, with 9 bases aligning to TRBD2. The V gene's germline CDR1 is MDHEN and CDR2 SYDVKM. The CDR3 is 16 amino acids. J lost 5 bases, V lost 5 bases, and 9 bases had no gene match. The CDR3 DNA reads TGTGCCAGCAGTCCCCCCGGGAGCGGGAGGACCGGGGAGCTGTTTTTT. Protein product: CASSPPGSGRTGELFF. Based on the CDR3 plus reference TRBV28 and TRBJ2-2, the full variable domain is DVKVTQSSRYLVKRTGEKVFLECVQDMDHENMFWYRQDPGLGLRLIYFSYDVKMKEKGDIPEGYSVSREKKERFSLILESASTNQTSMYLCASSPPGSGRTGELFFGEGSRLTVL.

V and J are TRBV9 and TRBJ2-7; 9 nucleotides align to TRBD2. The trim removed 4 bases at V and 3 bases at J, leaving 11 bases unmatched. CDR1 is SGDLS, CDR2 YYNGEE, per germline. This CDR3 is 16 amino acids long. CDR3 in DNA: TGTGCCAGCAGCAAGAGTGGGACTAGCCGAAACTACGAGCAGTACTTC. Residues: CASSKSGTSRNYEQYF.

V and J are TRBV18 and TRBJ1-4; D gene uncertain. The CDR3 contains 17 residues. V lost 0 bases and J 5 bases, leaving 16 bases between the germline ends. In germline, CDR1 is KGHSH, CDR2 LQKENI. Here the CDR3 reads CASSPPPDGVGNEKLFF. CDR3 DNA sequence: TGTGCCAGCTCACCACCCCCCGACGGGGTAGGCAATGAAAAACTGTTTTTT.

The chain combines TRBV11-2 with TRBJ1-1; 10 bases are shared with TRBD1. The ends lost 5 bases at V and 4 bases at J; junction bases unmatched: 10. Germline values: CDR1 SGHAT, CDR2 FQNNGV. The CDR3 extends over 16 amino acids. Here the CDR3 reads CASSLPRDRGGTEAFF. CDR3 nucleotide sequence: TGTGCCAGCAGCCTACCCCGGGACAGGGGTGGCACTGAAGCTTTCTTT.

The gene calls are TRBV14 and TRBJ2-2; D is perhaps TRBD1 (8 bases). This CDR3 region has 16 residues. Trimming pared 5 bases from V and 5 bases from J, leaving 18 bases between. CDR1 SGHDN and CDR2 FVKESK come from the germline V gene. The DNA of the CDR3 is TGTGCCAGCAGCTCCAGGGGGCCCGGGGGGACCGGGGAGCTGTTTTTT. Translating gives CASSSRGPGGTGELFF.

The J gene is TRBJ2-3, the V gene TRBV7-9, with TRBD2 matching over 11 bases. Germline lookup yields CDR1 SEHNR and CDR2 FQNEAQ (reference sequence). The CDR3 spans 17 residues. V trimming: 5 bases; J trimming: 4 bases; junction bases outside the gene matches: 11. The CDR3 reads CASSPRLAGGGADTQYF. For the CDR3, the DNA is TGTGCCAGCAGCCCCCGGCTAGCGGGAGGCGGGGCAGATACGCAGTATTTT.

CDR3 sequence: CASSPLPRADTQYF. The CDR3 DNA reads as TGTGCCAGCAGCCCCCTGCCCCGGGCAGATACGCAGTATTTT. This chain joins TRBV13 and TRBJ2-3, with D unclear. Germline lookup yields CDR1 PRHDT and CDR2 FYEKMQ (reference sequence). Trimming removed 5 bases at V and 4 bases at J, with 13 bases between. CDR3 length equals 14 residues.

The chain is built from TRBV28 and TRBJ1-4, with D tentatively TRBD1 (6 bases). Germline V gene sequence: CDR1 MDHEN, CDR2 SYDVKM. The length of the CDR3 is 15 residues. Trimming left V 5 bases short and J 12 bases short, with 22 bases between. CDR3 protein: CASSPRGPSGPELFF. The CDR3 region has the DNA TGTGCCAGCAGTCCGCGGGGGCCCAGTGGTCCGGAACTGTTTTTT. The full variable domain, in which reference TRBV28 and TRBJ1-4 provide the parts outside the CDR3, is DVKVTQSSRYLVKRTGEKVFLECVQDMDHENMFWYRQDPGLGLRLIYFSYDVKMKEKGDIPEGYSVSREKKERFSLILESASTNQTSMYLCASSPRGPSGPELFFGSGTQLSVL.

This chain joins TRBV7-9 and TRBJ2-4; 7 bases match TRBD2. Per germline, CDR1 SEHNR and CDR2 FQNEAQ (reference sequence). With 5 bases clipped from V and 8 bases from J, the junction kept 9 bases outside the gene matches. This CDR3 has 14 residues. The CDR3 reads CASSPPGGGYIQYF. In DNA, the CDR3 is TGTGCCAGCAGCCCCCCGGGCGGGGGTTACATTCAGTACTTC.

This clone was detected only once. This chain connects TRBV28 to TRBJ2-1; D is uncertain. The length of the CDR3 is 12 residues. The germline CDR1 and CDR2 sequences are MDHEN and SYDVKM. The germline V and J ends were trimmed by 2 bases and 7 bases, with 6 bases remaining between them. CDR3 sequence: CASSLVRNEQFF. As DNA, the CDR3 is TGTGCCAGCAGTTTAGTTCGGAATGAGCAGTTCTTC.

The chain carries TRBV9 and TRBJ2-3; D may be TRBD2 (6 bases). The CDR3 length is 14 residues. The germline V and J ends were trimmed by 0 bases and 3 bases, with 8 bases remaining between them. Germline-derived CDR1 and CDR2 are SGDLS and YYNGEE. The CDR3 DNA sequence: TGTGCCAGCAGCGTAGCGGGAGCAACAGATACGCAGTATTTT. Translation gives CASSVAGATDTQYF.

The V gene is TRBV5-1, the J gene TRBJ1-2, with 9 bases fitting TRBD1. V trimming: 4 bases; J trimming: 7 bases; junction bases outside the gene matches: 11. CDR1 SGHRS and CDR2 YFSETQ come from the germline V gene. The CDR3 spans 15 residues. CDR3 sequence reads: CASSREPGQGLGYTF. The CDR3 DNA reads TGCGCCAGCAGCCGAGAACCGGGACAGGGACTTGGCTACACCTTC.

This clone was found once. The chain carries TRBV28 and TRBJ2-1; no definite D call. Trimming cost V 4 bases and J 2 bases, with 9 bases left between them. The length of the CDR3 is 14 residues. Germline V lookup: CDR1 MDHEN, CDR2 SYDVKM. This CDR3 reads CASSWAPPYNEQFF. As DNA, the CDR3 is TGTGCCAGCAGTTGGGCTCCCCCCTACAATGAGCAGTTCTTC.